This entry features one T cell receptor beta chain sequence. These data come from a study of shared clonotypes between healthy human individuals. In the authors' workflow: ImmunoSEQ output lacked quality scores and full-length reads, limiting matched filtering. Only in-frame clones appear in the TCRdb table, and some are missing; sequencing was by immunoSEQ multiplex PCR. V, J and clone size are taken as reported in that table, and D and trimming were inferred from the DNA itself. This table holds approximately 320,000 clones, roughly 70% found once. Sample: memory CD4+ T cells sorted from blood. Described subset: CD45RA-negative fraction. The receptor comes from a man younger than 40 in good health.

The CDR3: CASSEMGGNTGELFF. In nucleotides, the CDR3 is TGTGCCAGCAGCGAAATGGGCGGGAACACCGGGGAGCTGTTTTTT. The chain links TRBV6-5 to TRBJ2-2; D not certain. CDR3 length equals 15 residues. Trimming left V 6 bases short and J 1 base short, with 12 bases between. Germline-derived CDR1 and CDR2 are MNHEY and SVGAGI.